This T cell receptor beta chain derives from a study of technical replicates of blood from a handful of donors. Germline V gene lookup returns CDR1 WNHNN and CDR2 SYGVQD (reference sequence). CDR3 length: 17 amino acids. The ends were cut back, 2 bases at V and 1 base at J, with 15 bases in the middle. Assay: immunoSEQ multiplex PCR; the TCRdb copy retains only in-frame clones and omits some. Of about 97,000 clones listed, 96% are singletons. The genes are TRBV10-1 and TRBJ1-5, with D unclear. The clonotype comes from a human donor in good health. The sequencing input was T cells isolated from PBMCs. Written as DNA, the CDR3 is TGCGCCAGCAGTGAGCACCTGTCGGGAGGAAGCAATCAGCCCCAGCATTTT. This encodes CASSEHLSGGSNQPQHF.